Listed below are T cell receptor beta chains from one sample, sequenced in a study of blood T cell repertoires in COVID-19. Sequencing used immunoSEQ multiplex PCR; TCRdb keeps in-frame clones, though not all of them. Of under 200,000 clones detected, 84% appear once; the ten largest clones hold roughly 7.5%. Sequencing used peripheral blood. These receptors were obtained from a middle-aged man who had recovered from COVID-19. Both conserved end residues are part of each CDR3. The order of the fields is J gene, D gene, clone size, V gene, CDR3 DNA, CDR3 protein. The D gene is left open where the match is weak. Expanded clones are given a class, and other clones once, few, many or no size at all.

J: TRBJ2-2
D: TRBD2
size: NA
V: TRBV27
DNA: TGTGCCAGCAGTCGAACTAGCGGGGTCAACACCGGGGAGCTGTTTTTT
CDR3: CASSRTSGVNTGELFF

J: TRBJ2-3
D: NA
size: NA
V: TRBV19
DNA: TGTGCCAGTAGTGAGCAGGGTGTGACAGATACGCAGTATTTT
CDR3: CASSEQGVTDTQYF

J: TRBJ1-2
D: NA
size: NA
V: TRBV3-1/TRBV3-2
DNA: TGTGCCAGCAGCCCACCGGGTAGACGGGGCTACACCTTC
CDR3: CASSPPGRRGYTF

J: TRBJ2-3
D: TRBD2
size: NA
V: TRBV7-2
DNA: TGTGCCAGCAGCTTACTCCGACTAGCGAACACAGATACGCAGTATTTT
CDR3: CASSLLRLANTDTQYF

J: TRBJ2-5
D: TRBD2
size: NA
V: TRBV7-9
DNA: TGTGCCAGCAGGGCTAGCGGGGTTGAGACCCAGTACTTC
CDR3: CASRASGVETQYF

J: TRBJ2-1
D: TRBD2
size: NA
V: TRBV9
DNA: TGTGCCAGCAGCGTTTCGACTAGCGGGGGGAACAATGAGCAGTTCTTC
CDR3: CASSVSTSGGNNEQFF

J: TRBJ1-4
D: NA
size: NA
V: TRBV6-5
DNA: TGTGCCAGCAGTTACTTGGGGGGGCATTCTGAAAAACTGTTTTTT
CDR3: CASSYLGGHSEKLFF

J: TRBJ2-7
D: NA
size: NA
V: TRBV24-1
DNA: TGTGCCACCCCTTGTATGCCTAAAAGGGAGGGGGCCTACGAGCAGTACTTC
CDR3: CATPCMPKREGAYEQYF

J: TRBJ2-7
D: TRBD2
size: NA
V: TRBV9
DNA: TGTGCCAGCAGTCTAGCGGGAGGGCCGAATTACGAGCAGTACTTC
CDR3: CASSLAGGPNYEQYF

J: TRBJ1-2
D: TRBD1
size: NA
V: TRBV28
DNA: TGTGCCAGCAGTTTCGCCTCGACAGGGGGCGCTAACTATGGCTACACCTTC
CDR3: CASSFASTGGANYGYTF

J: TRBJ2-1
D: NA
size: NA
V: TRBV4-2
DNA: TGTGCCAGCAGCCAACCCCTCCGCGGGGGACACGTTTTTGACGAGCAGTTCTTC
CDR3: CASSQPLRGGHVFDEQFF

J: TRBJ2-1
D: NA
size: NA
V: TRBV7-7
DNA: TGTGCTAGCAGCTCGACTAGAAGTTCCTACAATGAGCAGTTCTTC
CDR3: CASSSTRSSYNEQFF

J: TRBJ2-7
D: TRBD1
size: NA
V: TRBV24-1
DNA: TGTGCCACCAGTGATTTGGGGACAGGGGCGCAGTACTTC
CDR3: CATSDLGTGAQYF

J: TRBJ2-1
D: TRBD2
size: NA
V: TRBV11-3
DNA: TGTGCCAGCAGCTTACTAGCGGGGGGCTCCTACAATGAGCAGTTCTTC
CDR3: CASSLLAGGSYNEQFF

J: TRBJ1-5
D: NA
size: NA
V: TRBV24-1
DNA: TGTGCCACCAGTGATCCCCAGGGGCCGGGGAAGCCCCAGCATTTT
CDR3: CATSDPQGPGKPQHF

J: TRBJ2-5
D: NA
size: once
V: TRBV3-1/TRBV3-2
DNA: TGTGCCAGCAGCCAAGGACGGAGCTACCATCAAGAGACCCAGTACTTC
CDR3: CASSQGRSYHQETQYF

J: TRBJ2-7
D: TRBD1
size: NA
V: TRBV4-1
DNA: TGCGCCAGCAGCCGGTCTCCGGGACAGGGCGTTTACGAGCAGTACTTC
CDR3: CASSRSPGQGVYEQYF

J: TRBJ2-7
D: TRBD1
size: NA
V: TRBV5-4
DNA: TGTGCCAGCAGCGCCGGGACAGGGGGCGCTTACGAGCAGTACTTC
CDR3: CASSAGTGGAYEQYF

J: TRBJ1-2
D: NA
size: NA
V: TRBV21-1
DNA: TGTGCCAGCAGCAAATATGGGGGGACTAACTATGGCTACACCTTC
CDR3: CASSKYGGTNYGYTF

J: TRBJ2-3
D: TRBD2
size: NA
V: TRBV5-1
DNA: TGCGCCAGCAGCTTTTCGGGGGCGGGAGGGACAGATACGCAGTATTTT
CDR3: CASSFSGAGGTDTQYF

J: TRBJ1-1
D: NA
size: NA
V: TRBV12-3/TRBV12-4
DNA: TGTGCCATATCCGGGGGGTACACTGAAGCTTTCTTT
CDR3: CAISGGYTEAFF

J: TRBJ2-1
D: TRBD2
size: NA
V: TRBV11-2
DNA: TGTGCCAGCAGCTCCCGGGTCGGTAGCGGGAGTTCTGCCTACAATGAGCAGTTCTTC
CDR3: CASSSRVGSGSSAYNEQFF

J: TRBJ2-6
D: TRBD1
size: NA
V: TRBV5-6
DNA: TGTGCCAGCAGCTTGGCCCGGGCAGGGGGTGGTGGGGCCAACGTCCTGACTTTC
CDR3: CASSLARAGGGGANVLTF

J: TRBJ1-5
D: TRBD1
size: NA
V: TRBV10-3
DNA: TGTGCCATCAGTACCGGGACAGGGGTAGTGCAGCCCCAGCATTTT
CDR3: CAISTGTGVVQPQHF

J: TRBJ1-2
D: NA
size: NA
V: TRBV19
DNA: TGTGCCAGTAGTCTAACCGCGGAGAACTATGGCTACACCTTC
CDR3: CASSLTAENYGYTF

J: TRBJ2-5
D: NA
size: NA
V: TRBV20-1
DNA: TGCAGTGCTAGTGGTCGGGCAGGGGCTGACCAAGAGACCCAGTACTTC
CDR3: CSASGRAGADQETQYF

J: TRBJ1-2
D: TRBD1
size: NA
V: TRBV29-1
DNA: TGCAGCGTTCCCGGGACAGGTGCCAATGGCTACACCTTC
CDR3: CSVPGTGANGYTF

J: TRBJ2-4
D: NA
size: NA
V: TRBV7-8
DNA: TGTGCCAGCAGCTTTCATGTAGCCAAAAACATTCAGTACTTC
CDR3: CASSFHVAKNIQYF

J: TRBJ2-5
D: TRBD1
size: few
V: TRBV5-1
DNA: TGCGCCAGCAGCTTGGAGGGGGCGTGGGAGACCCAGTACTTC
CDR3: CASSLEGAWETQYF

J: TRBJ1-2
D: NA
size: NA
V: TRBV5-1
DNA: TGCGCCAGCAGCTTGGGTCAGGGGTCCTTGACTAACTATGGCTACACCTTC
CDR3: CASSLGQGSLTNYGYTF

J: TRBJ1-2
D: NA
size: NA
V: TRBV5-1
DNA: TGCGCCAGCAGCTTACCTACGTTACAGCCCGGGGGCTATGGCTACACCTTC
CDR3: CASSLPTLQPGGYGYTF

J: TRBJ2-5
D: TRBD1
size: NA
V: TRBV7-3
DNA: TGTGCCAGCAGCAAGACAGGGGTTCAAGAGACCCAGTACTTC
CDR3: CASSKTGVQETQYF

J: TRBJ1-6
D: TRBD1
size: NA
V: TRBV11-2
DNA: TGTGCCAGCAGCTTAGCGGACAGGGGTAATTCACCCCTCCACTTT
CDR3: CASSLADRGNSPLHF

J: TRBJ1-1
D: NA
size: NA
V: TRBV3-1/TRBV3-2
DNA: TGTGCCAGCAGCCTTACAGGGCGCTTTTCTGAAGCTTTCTTT
CDR3: CASSLTGRFSEAFF

J: TRBJ2-4
D: TRBD2
size: NA
V: TRBV9
DNA: TGTGCCAGCAGCGTAGGGACTAGCGGGGGGGAAAACATTCAGTACTTC
CDR3: CASSVGTSGGENIQYF

J: TRBJ2-4
D: TRBD1
size: NA
V: TRBV10-3
DNA: TGTGCCATCAGAGACAGGGGGCACAACATTCAGTACTTC
CDR3: CAIRDRGHNIQYF

J: TRBJ2-1
D: TRBD1
size: NA
V: TRBV7-2
DNA: TGTGCCAGCAGCCTTAGGAGGGACAGGGTAGGCAATGAGCAGTTCTTC
CDR3: CASSLRRDRVGNEQFF

J: TRBJ2-5
D: NA
size: NA
V: TRBV24-1
DNA: TGTGCCTCCAGCGGGGCCTCCACAGGGGAAGCAGAGACCCAGTACTTC
CDR3: CASSGASTGEAETQYF

J: TRBJ1-2
D: NA
size: NA
V: TRBV5-6
DNA: TGTGCCAGCACCTCGGGGATTTTCGATGTCTATGGCTACACCTTC
CDR3: CASTSGIFDVYGYTF

J: TRBJ2-5
D: NA
size: NA
V: TRBV5-1
DNA: TGCGCCAGTCACGAGGGCAAACAGACCCAGTACTTC
CDR3: CASHEGKQTQYF

J: TRBJ1-6
D: NA
size: NA
V: TRBV5-8
DNA: TGTGCCAGCAGACCGCCCACAGGGAAATCACCCCTCCACTTT
CDR3: CASRPPTGKSPLHF

J: TRBJ1-5
D: NA
size: NA
V: TRBV27
DNA: TGTGCCAGCAGTTTACAGGCAGGCACTCAGCCCCAGCATTTT
CDR3: CASSLQAGTQPQHF

J: TRBJ2-7
D: NA
size: NA
V: TRBV23-1
DNA: TGCGCCAGCAGTCAATCGAGTGGGCAGCCTACCTGGGAGCAGTACTTC
CDR3: CASSQSSGQPTWEQYF

J: TRBJ2-3
D: TRBD2
size: NA
V: TRBV6-1
DNA: TGTGCCAGCAGTGATCGTAACTTTTTACTAGCGGGAGGGACAGATACGCAGTATTTT
CDR3: CASSDRNFLLAGGTDTQYF

J: TRBJ1-5
D: NA
size: NA
V: TRBV18
DNA: TGTGCCAGCTCAACCGACAGGAATCAGCCCCAGCATTTT
CDR3: CASSTDRNQPQHF

J: TRBJ1-6
D: TRBD1
size: NA
V: TRBV4-2
DNA: TGTGCCAGCAGCCGGGAACAGGGGACTAATTCACCCCTCCACTTT
CDR3: CASSREQGTNSPLHF

J: TRBJ1-2
D: NA
size: NA
V: TRBV6-2/TRBV6-3
DNA: TGTGCCAGCAGTTACCCCGCACGGAACTATGGCTACACCTTC
CDR3: CASSYPARNYGYTF

J: TRBJ1-2
D: NA
size: NA
V: TRBV29-1
DNA: TGCAGCGTTCTCCCCGACCTATCGGGGTATGGCTACACCTTC
CDR3: CSVLPDLSGYGYTF

J: TRBJ2-7
D: NA
size: NA
V: TRBV7-2
DNA: TGTGCCAGCAGCCCACCCCGGGGGGCTTCCTACGAGCAGTACTTC
CDR3: CASSPPRGASYEQYF

J: TRBJ2-1
D: NA
size: few
V: TRBV6-2/TRBV6-3
DNA: TGTGCCAGCAGCCCTGGGGCCAACAATGAGCAGTTCTTC
CDR3: CASSPGANNEQFF

J: TRBJ1-4
D: NA
size: NA
V: TRBV19
DNA: TGTGCCAGTAGTAGCCAAGCGGGGTTCGATGAAAAACTGTTTTTT
CDR3: CASSSQAGFDEKLFF

J: TRBJ2-7
D: TRBD1
size: NA
V: TRBV4-3
DNA: TGCGCCAGCAGCCCCGCCGGGACAGGAAACTACGAGCAGTACTTC
CDR3: CASSPAGTGNYEQYF

J: TRBJ2-6
D: TRBD1
size: NA
V: TRBV9
DNA: TGTGCCAGCAGCACCCTCGACAGGGTCTTGGCTGGGGCCAACGTCCTGACTTTC
CDR3: CASSTLDRVLAGANVLTF

J: TRBJ1-2
D: TRBD1
size: NA
V: TRBV28
DNA: TGTGCCAGCACCTCACCCCGACAGGGGGGCTATGGCTACACCTTC
CDR3: CASTSPRQGGYGYTF

J: TRBJ2-1
D: TRBD2
size: NA
V: TRBV4-2
DNA: TGTGCCAGCAGCCCGCCGGAAGCGGGGGAAAGCCAGTTCTTC
CDR3: CASSPPEAGESQFF

J: TRBJ2-1
D: TRBD2
size: few
V: TRBV6-2/TRBV6-3
DNA: TGTGCCAGCGGTTCCCAGACCAGCGGGAGCTCCTACAATGAGCAGTTCTTC
CDR3: CASGSQTSGSSYNEQFF

J: TRBJ2-1
D: TRBD2
size: NA
V: TRBV7-3
DNA: TGTGCCAGCAGCCCGAGCGGGGGCAATGAGCAGTTCTTC
CDR3: CASSPSGGNEQFF